The 13 T cell receptor beta chains presented below share a single source sample, sequenced in a study of T cell responses to AZD1222 COVID-19 vaccine. Generated by immunoSEQ multiplex PCR, the TCRdb table keeps only in-frame clones and is missing some. The sample has about 140,000 clones, roughly nine tenths seen once. This material consisted of peripheral blood, taken on day 0 of AZD1222 vaccination. The receptors were gathered from an adult in good health.

The chain employs TRBV27 and TRBJ2-1; a possible D gene is TRBD1 (5 bases). Trimming removed 4 bases at V and 6 bases at J, with 16 bases between. Germline CDR1 and CDR2: MNHEY and SMNVEV (reference sequence). This CDR3 is built from 15 residues. The CDR3 here is CASSSPMWQGNEQFF. Here the CDR3 DNA reads TGTGCCAGCAGTTCCCCCATGTGGCAGGGCAATGAGCAGTTCTTC.

V and J are TRBV5-8 and TRBJ2-3; unclear D gene. CDR1 and CDR2 from the germline V gene are SGHTS and YDEGEE. Trimming cost V 4 bases and J 4 bases, with 7 bases left between them. The CDR3 loop spans 12 amino acids. CDR3 bases: TGTGCCAGCAGCCCGCCACCAGATACGCAGTATTTT. Encoded protein: CASSPPPDTQYF.

The genes are TRBV5-6 and TRBJ1-5, with D possibly matching TRBD1 (5 bases). Germline V gene sequence: CDR1 SGHDT, CDR2 YYEEEE. The CDR3 runs 11 residues. V gave up 5 bases and J gave up 15 bases, with 15 bases separating them. DNA for the CDR3: TGTGCCAGCAGAACAGGAGTCTGGCGGCATTTT. Amino acid sequence: CASRTGVWRHF. Full variable domain (rest looked up from reference TRBV5-6 and TRBJ1-5): DAGVTQSPTHLIKTRGQQVTLRCSPKSGHDTVSWYQQALGQGPQFIFQYYEEEERQRGNFPDRFSGHQFPNYSSELNVNALLLGDSALYLCASRTGVWRHFGDGTRLSIL.

The rearrangement joins TRBV6-4 to TRBJ2-1; D tentatively fits TRBD1 or TRBD2 (6 bases each). Trimming stripped 4 bases from V and 10 bases from J, with 14 bases between. Germline V gene lookup returns CDR1 MRHNA and CDR2 SNTAGT. This CDR3 comprises 13 residues. DNA of the CDR3: TGTGCCAGCAGTGTTGTCGGGGGCGGCGAGCAGTTCTTC. This encodes CASSVVGGGEQFF.

The J gene is TRBJ2-4, the V gene TRBV5-1; 11 nucleotides agree with TRBD1. V was clipped by 4 bases and J by 0 bases; unmatched bases: 3. This CDR3 spans 16 amino acids. CDR1 is SGHRS and CDR2 is YFSETQ in the germline V gene. CDR3 sequence (DNA): TGCGCCAGCAGCCTAGGACAGGGGGCAGCCAAAAACATTCAGTACTTC. Its translation is CASSLGQGAAKNIQYF.

The chain couples TRBV30 to TRBJ1-1; D unresolved. The ends were cut back, 7 bases at V and 4 bases at J, with 19 bases in the middle. Germline CDR1 GTSNPN, CDR2 SVGIG (reference sequence). The CDR3 runs 14 residues. CDR3 bases: TGTGCCTACCATAAGGGTTTCTTGGGCACTGAAGCTTTCTTT. This translates into CAYHKGFLGTEAFF.

This clone showed up just a few times. The genes are TRBV25-1 and TRBJ1-1; D is ambiguous. The CDR3 is made up of 13 amino acids. Trimming cost V 7 bases and J 5 bases, with 14 bases left between them. In germline, CDR1 is MGHDK, CDR2 SYGVNS. CDR3 nucleotide sequence: TGTGCCAGCAACTCAGGCTGGGGTACTGAAGCTTTCTTT. Amino acid sequence: CASNSGWGTEAFF.

The chain carries TRBV15 and TRBJ1-2; tentatively, D is TRBD1 (5 bases). The CDR3 loop spans 15 amino acids. Between the trimmed V and J ends, which lost 6 bases and 7 bases, there was a span of 21 bases. Germline CDR1 LNHNV, CDR2 YYDKDF (reference sequence). For the CDR3, the DNA is TGTGCCACCAGGGCTGGGGACCGTTCCCGGGGTGGCTACACCTTC. This encodes CATRAGDRSRGGYTF.

The rearrangement uses TRBV6-6 and TRBJ1-4; no definite D call. The CDR3 has 14 residues. CDR1 and CDR2 (germline): MNHNY, SVGAGI (reference sequence). V was trimmed by 2 bases and J by 0 bases, leaving 4 bases between them. The CDR3 here is CASSYLATNEKLFF. The CDR3 coding sequence is TGTGCCAGCAGTTACCTTGCAACTAATGAAAAACTGTTTTTT.

V and J are TRBV6-2 or TRBV6-3 and TRBJ2-7; possible D gene TRBD1, 6 bases. This CDR3 region has 12 residues. Germline V lookup: CDR1 MNHEY, CDR2 SVGEGT. The V end lost 2 bases, the J end lost 4 bases, and 6 bases lay between the germline ends. The CDR3 DNA is TGTGCCAGCAGTTACCAGGGGTACGAGCAGTACTTC. Encoded protein: CASSYQGYEQYF.

Here the CDR3 reads CASSPIPQAAQHF. In DNA, the CDR3 is TGTGCCAGCAGCCCTATCCCACAGGCAGCCCAGCATTTT. This chain links TRBV3-1 (or the pseudogene TRBV3-2) with TRBJ1-5, with D possibly being TRBD1 (5 bases). This CDR3 comprises 13 residues. Deletions cut 4 bases from V and 11 bases from J, with 15 bases between. From germline, CDR1 is LGHDT and CDR2 YNNKEL (reference sequence).

V gene TRBV5-1 combines with J gene TRBJ1-4; 7 bases map to TRBD1. Germline-derived CDR1 and CDR2 are SGHRS and YFSETQ. The J segment lost 11 bases and the V segment lost 4 bases, leaving 11 bases of the junction unmatched. The CDR3 has 14 residues. The CDR3 sequence is CASSEGTARVKLFF. The CDR3 DNA reads as TGCGCCAGCAGCGAAGGGACAGCGAGGGTTAAACTGTTTTTT. Full variable domain (outside the CDR3, taken from reference TRBV5-1 and TRBJ1-4): KAGVTQTPRYLIKTRGQQVTLSCSPISGHRSVSWYQQTPGQGLQFLFEYFSETQRNKGNFPGRFSGRQFSNSRSEMNVSTLELGDSALYLCASSEGTARVKLFFGSGTQLSVL.

The rearrangement uses TRBV7-9 and TRBJ2-5; 11 positions match TRBD1. The germline CDR1 and CDR2 sequences are SEHNR and FQNEAQ (reference sequence). V was clipped by 5 bases and J by 0 bases; unmatched bases: 5. This CDR3 is built from 16 residues. The CDR3 nucleotides are TGTGCCAGCAGCCCTCCGGGACAGGGGGACCAAGAGACCCAGTACTTC. Its translation: CASSPPGQGDQETQYF.